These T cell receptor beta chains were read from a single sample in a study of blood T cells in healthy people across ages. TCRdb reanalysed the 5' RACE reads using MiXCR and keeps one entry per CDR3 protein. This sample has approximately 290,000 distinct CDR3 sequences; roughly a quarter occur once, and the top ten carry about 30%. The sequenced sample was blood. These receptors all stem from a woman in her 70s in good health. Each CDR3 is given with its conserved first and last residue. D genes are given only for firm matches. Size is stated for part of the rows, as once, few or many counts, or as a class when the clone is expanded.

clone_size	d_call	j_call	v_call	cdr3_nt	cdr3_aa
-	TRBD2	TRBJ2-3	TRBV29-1	TGCAGCGCCAGCGGGGGGCGGGAGGAGGTGACAGATACGCAGTATTTT	CSASGGREEVTDTQYF
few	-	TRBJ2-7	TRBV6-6	TGTGCCAGCAGTTACTCAAAGAGTGCCTACGAGCAGTACTTC	CASSYSKSAYEQYF
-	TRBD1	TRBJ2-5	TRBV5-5	TGTGCCAGCAGCTCGGGACAGATCCAAGAGACCCAGTACTTC	CASSSGQIQETQYF
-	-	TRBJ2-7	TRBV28	TGTGCCAGCACAGCCGCAGCGGGTGGGTTCTACGAGCAGTACTTC	CASTAAAGGFYEQYF
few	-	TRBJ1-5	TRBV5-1	TGCGCCAGCAGCTTGGATGGCAGCTTCAATCAGCCCCAGCATTTT	CASSLDGSFNQPQHF
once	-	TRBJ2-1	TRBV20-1	TGCAGTGCTAGAGAGCCAACGAACAATGAGCAGTTCTTC	CSAREPTNNEQFF
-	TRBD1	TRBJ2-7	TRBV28	TGTGCCAGCAGTTTAGGCGGACAGGGAGGCGAGCAGTACTTC	CASSLGGQGGEQYF
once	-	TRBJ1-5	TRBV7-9	TGTGCCAGCAGCTTGGCGGAGAGCAATCAGCCCCAGCATTTT	CASSLAESNQPQHF
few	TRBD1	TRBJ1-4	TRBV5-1	TGCGCCAGCAGCTTGGGTCAGGGGGCGCGCAACGAAAAACTGTTTTTT	CASSLGQGARNEKLFF
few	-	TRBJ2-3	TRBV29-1	TGCAGCACCCCCGGGACTCTTTCCACAGATACGCAGTATTTT	CSTPGTLSTDTQYF
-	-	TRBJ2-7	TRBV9	TGTGCCAGCAGCCCCGGACCTATCCCCTACGAGCAGTACTTC	CASSPGPIPYEQYF
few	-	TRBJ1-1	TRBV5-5	TGTGCCAGCAGCTGGGATCTCGGGGGGTCAACTGAAGCTTTCTTT	CASSWDLGGSTEAFF
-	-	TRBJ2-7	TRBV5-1	TGCGCCAGCAGCTTGGGCCGGTTCTCCTACGAGCAGTACTTC	CASSLGRFSYEQYF
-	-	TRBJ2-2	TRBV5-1	TGCGCCAGCAGCTTGGTCTCATGGGGGGACCCTTCGAACACCGGGGAGCTGTTTTTT	CASSLVSWGDPSNTGELFF
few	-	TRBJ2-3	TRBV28	TGTGCCAGCAGTACCACCGACAGTGCAGATACGCAGTATTTT	CASSTTDSADTQYF
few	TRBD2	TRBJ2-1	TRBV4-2	TGTGCCAGCAGCCGAGCTACTAGCGGGAATTACAATGAGCAGTTCTTC	CASSRATSGNYNEQFF
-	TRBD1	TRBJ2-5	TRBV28	TGTGCCAGCGAAGGGGGCGCTGAGACCCAGTACTTC	CASEGGAETQYF
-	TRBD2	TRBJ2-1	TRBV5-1	TGCGCCAGCAGCCCTGCGAGCCTAGCGGGAGCCAATGAGCAGTTCTTC	CASSPASLAGANEQFF
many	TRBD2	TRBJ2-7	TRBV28	TGTGCCAGCAGTAAAAGCGGGAGTCGCCTGGGCGAGCAGTACTTC	CASSKSGSRLGEQYF
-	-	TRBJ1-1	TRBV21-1	TGTGCCAGCAGCCCCCCCAGGGGGTCGGACACTGAAGCTTTCTTT	CASSPPRGSDTEAFF
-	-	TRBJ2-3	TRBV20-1	TGCAATGCTAGAGGGGCGGGACGGAGAGCATATACGCAGTATTTT	CNARGAGRRAYTQYF
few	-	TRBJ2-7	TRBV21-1	TGTGCCAGCAGCAAAAGAGGGGCTAGCGCCGCTTGGGAGCAGTACTTC	CASSKRGASAAWEQYF
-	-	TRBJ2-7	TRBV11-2	TGTGCCAGCAGCTCTCTGAGGGCCCCCGGAGAGCAGTACTTC	CASSSLRAPGEQYF
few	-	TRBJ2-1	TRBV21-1	TGTGCCACCCTAACCCGGTTGGGCTACAATGAGCAGTTCTTC	CATLTRLGYNEQFF
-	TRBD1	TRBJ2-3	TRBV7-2	TGTGCCAGCACCTTGAGGGACAGGGTAGTGGATACGCAGTATTTT	CASTLRDRVVDTQYF
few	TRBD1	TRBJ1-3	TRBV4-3	TGCGCCAGCAGCCAAATCATTAATTCCGGGACAGGGACCTCTGGAAACACCATATATTTT	CASSQIINSGTGTSGNTIYF
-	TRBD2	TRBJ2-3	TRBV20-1	TGCAGTCTTTCATCTAGCGGGACTGATACGCAGTATTTT	CSLSSSGTDTQYF
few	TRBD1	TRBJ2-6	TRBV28	TGTGCCAGCAGGGGACAGGTGTCGGCCAACGTCCTGACTTTC	CASRGQVSANVLTF
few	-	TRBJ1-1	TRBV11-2	TGTGCCAGCAGCTGGAAAGGGATGAACACTGAAGCTTTCTTT	CASSWKGMNTEAFF
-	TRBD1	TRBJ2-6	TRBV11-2	TGTGCCAGCAGCTTCGGACAGGCTGGGGCCAACGTCCTGACTTTC	CASSFGQAGANVLTF
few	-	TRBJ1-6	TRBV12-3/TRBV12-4	TGTGCCAGCAGTATAAACTCCGGGAATTCACCCCTCCACTTT	CASSINSGNSPLHF
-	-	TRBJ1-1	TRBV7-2	TGTGCCAGCAGCCCGAGTTGGTCGCGCACTGAAGCTTTCTTT	CASSPSWSRTEAFF
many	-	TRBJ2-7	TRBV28	TGTGCCAGCAGTGGATCCTACGAGCAGTACTTC	CASSGSYEQYF
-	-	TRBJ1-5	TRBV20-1	TGCAGTGCCGCCCAAACACAGGGAGGAAATCAGCCCCAGCATTTT	CSAAQTQGGNQPQHF
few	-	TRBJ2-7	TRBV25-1	TGTGCCAGCAGTGAAGCGGGGATGGACGAGCAGTACTTC	CASSEAGMDEQYF
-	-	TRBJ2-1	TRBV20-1	TGCAGTGCTAGTGCTCCTGGCAATGAGCAGTTCTTC	CSASAPGNEQFF
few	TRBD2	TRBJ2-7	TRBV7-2	TGTGCCAGCAGCTTAGGGAGCGGGGGAGTCTCCTACGAGCAGTACTTC	CASSLGSGGVSYEQYF
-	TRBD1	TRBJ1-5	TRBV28	TGTGCCAGCAGCCTGAGGGGAAGGGGGCGCAATCAGCCCCAGCATTTT	CASSLRGRGRNQPQHF
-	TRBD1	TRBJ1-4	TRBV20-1	TGCAGTGCTGATCGGGACAGTGAAAAACTGTTTTTT	CSADRDSEKLFF
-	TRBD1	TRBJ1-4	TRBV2	TGTGCCAGCAGCCAAGGACAGGTGTCATACGGTCTGTTTTTT	CASSQGQVSYGLFF
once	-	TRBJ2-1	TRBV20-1	TGCAGAGCTAGAGGCCTTCTTAGGAATGAGCAGTTCTTC	CRARGLLRNEQFF
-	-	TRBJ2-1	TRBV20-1	TGCAGTGCCCCCGGGCCCACCTACAATGAGCAGTTCTTC	CSAPGPTYNEQFF
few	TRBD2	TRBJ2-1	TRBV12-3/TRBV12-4	TGTGCCAGCAGGCCAACTAGCGTCTACAATGAGCAGTTCTTC	CASRPTSVYNEQFF
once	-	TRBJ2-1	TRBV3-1	TGTGCCAGCAGCATCTTCCCCTCCGGGCAGTTCTTC	CASSIFPSGQFF
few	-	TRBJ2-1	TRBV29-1	TGCAGCGTTGTCGCCTGGATGGGGGATAATGAGCAGTTCTTC	CSVVAWMGDNEQFF
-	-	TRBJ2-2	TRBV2	TGTGCCAGCAGTGGAGGACTACCGAACACCGGGGAGCTGTTTTTT	CASSGGLPNTGELFF
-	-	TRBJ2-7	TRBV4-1	TGCGCCAGCAGCCCGGACGCGGGTCGGAGCTCCTACGAGCAGTACTTC	CASSPDAGRSSYEQYF
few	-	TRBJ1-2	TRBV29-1	TGCAGCGTTGCAGGGACACCGGATGGCTACACCTTC	CSVAGTPDGYTF
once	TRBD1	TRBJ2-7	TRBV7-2	TGTGCCAGCAGTCTATGGACAGGGACCTACGAGCAGTACTTC	CASSLWTGTYEQYF
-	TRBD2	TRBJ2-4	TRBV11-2	TGTGCCAGCAGCTATCGACTAGCGGGAGGAGTTTGGACCAAAAACATTCAGTACTTC	CASSYRLAGGVWTKNIQYF
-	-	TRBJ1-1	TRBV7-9	TGTGCCAGTAGCCCTCGTCCGGAAAGGAACACTGAAGCTTTCTTT	CASSPRPERNTEAFF